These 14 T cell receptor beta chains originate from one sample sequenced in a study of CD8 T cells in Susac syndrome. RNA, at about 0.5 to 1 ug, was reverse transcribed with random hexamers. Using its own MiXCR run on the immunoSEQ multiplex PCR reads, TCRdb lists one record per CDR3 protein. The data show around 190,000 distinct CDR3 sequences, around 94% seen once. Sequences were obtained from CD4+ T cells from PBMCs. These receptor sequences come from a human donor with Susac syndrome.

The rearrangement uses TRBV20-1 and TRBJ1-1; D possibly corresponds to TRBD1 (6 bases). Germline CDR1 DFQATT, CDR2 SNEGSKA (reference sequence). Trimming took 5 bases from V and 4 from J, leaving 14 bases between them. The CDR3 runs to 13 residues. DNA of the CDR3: TGCAGTGCTTGCCCGAAAGGGGGCACTGAAGCTTTCTTT. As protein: CSACPKGGTEAFF.

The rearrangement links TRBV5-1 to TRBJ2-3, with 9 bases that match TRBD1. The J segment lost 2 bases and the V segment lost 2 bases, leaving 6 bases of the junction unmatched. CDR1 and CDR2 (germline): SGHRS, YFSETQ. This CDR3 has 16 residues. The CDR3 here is CASSFPGTGNTDTQYF. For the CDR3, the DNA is TGCGCCAGCAGCTTCCCCGGGACAGGGAACACAGATACGCAGTATTTT.

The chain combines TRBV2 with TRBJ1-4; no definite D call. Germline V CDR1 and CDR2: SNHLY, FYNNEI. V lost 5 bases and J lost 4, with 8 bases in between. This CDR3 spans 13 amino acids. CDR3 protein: CASSYGRNEKLFF. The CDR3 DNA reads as TGTGCCAGCAGTTACGGCCGTAATGAAAAACTGTTTTTT.

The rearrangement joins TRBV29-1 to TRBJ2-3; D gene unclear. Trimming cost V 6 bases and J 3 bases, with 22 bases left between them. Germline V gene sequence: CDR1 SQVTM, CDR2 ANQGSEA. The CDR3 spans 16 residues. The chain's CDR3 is CSVASGRATETDTQYF. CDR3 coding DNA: TGCAGCGTCGCGTCCGGACGGGCCACGGAAACAGATACGCAGTATTTT.

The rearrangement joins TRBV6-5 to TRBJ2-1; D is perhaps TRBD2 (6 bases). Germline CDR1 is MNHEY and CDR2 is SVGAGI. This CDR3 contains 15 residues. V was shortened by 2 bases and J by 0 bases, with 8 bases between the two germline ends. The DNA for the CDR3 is TGTGCCAGCAGTTACGGAGGGGCCTCCTACAATGAGCAGTTCTTC. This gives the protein CASSYGGASYNEQFF.

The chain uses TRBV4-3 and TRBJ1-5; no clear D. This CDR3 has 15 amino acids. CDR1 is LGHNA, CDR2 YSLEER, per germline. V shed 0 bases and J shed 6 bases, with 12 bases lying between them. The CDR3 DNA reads TGCGCCAGCAGCCAAGACCTCCAATCAATTCAGCCCCAGCATTTT. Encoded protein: CASSQDLQSIQPQHF.

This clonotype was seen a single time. The CDR3 region is CASSQADGKETQYF. CDR3 coding DNA: TGTGCCAGCAGCCAAGCGGACGGAAAAGAGACCCAGTACTTC. The chain links TRBV3-1 to TRBJ2-5, with D unclear. Germline V gene lookup returns CDR1 LGHDT and CDR2 YNNKEL (reference sequence). This CDR3 spans 14 amino acids. Trimming left V 1 base short and J 3 bases short, with 9 bases between.

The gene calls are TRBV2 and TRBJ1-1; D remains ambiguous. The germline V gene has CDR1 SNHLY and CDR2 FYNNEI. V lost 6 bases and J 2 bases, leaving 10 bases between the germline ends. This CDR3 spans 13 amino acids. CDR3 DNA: TGTGCCAGCAGCCAACTCCCAAACACTGAAGCTTTCTTT. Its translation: CASSQLPNTEAFF. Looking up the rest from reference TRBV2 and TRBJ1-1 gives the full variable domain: EPEVTQTPSHQVTQMGQEVILRCVPISNHLYFYWYRQILGQKVEFLVSFYNNEISEKSEIFDDQFSVERPDGSNFTLKIRSTKLEDSAMYFCASSQLPNTEAFFGQGTRLTVV.

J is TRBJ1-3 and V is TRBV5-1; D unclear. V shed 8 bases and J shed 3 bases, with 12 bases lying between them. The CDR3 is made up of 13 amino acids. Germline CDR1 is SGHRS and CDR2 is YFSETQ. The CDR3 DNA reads TGCGCCAGTACTACAGATGGTGGAAACACCATATATTTT. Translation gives CASTTDGGNTIYF.

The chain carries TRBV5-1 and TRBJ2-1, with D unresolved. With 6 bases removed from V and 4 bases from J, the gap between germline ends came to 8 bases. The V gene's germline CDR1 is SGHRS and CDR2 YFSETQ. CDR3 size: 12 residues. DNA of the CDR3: TGCGCCAGCACCTGGAATTACAATGAGCAGTTCTTC. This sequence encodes CASTWNYNEQFF.

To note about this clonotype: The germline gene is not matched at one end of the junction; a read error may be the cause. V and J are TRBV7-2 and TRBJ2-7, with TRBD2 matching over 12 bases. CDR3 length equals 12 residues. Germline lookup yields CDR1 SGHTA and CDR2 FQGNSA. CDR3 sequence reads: CASSSSGGARNF. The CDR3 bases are TGTGCCAGCAGCTCTAGCGGGGGGGCCCGGAACTTC.

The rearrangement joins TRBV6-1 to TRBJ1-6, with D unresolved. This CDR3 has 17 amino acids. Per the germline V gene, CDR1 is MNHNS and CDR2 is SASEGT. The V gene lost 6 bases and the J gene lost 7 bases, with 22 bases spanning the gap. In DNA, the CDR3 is TGTGCCAGCAGCCTCGTCGCGGACTCAGCGAGAAATTCACCCCTCCACTTT. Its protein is CASSLVADSARNSPLHF.

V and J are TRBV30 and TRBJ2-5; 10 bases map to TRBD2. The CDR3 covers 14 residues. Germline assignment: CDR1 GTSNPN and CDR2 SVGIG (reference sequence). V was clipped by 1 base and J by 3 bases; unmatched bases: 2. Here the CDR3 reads CAWSGSGGKETQYF. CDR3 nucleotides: TGTGCCTGGAGTGGTAGCGGGGGGAAAGAGACCCAGTACTTC.

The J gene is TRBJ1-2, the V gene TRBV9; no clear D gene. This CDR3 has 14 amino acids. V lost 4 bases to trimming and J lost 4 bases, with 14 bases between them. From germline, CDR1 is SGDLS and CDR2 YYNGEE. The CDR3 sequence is CASSYPSRRYGYTF. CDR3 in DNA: TGTGCCAGCAGCTACCCGTCCCGCCGCTATGGCTACACCTTC.